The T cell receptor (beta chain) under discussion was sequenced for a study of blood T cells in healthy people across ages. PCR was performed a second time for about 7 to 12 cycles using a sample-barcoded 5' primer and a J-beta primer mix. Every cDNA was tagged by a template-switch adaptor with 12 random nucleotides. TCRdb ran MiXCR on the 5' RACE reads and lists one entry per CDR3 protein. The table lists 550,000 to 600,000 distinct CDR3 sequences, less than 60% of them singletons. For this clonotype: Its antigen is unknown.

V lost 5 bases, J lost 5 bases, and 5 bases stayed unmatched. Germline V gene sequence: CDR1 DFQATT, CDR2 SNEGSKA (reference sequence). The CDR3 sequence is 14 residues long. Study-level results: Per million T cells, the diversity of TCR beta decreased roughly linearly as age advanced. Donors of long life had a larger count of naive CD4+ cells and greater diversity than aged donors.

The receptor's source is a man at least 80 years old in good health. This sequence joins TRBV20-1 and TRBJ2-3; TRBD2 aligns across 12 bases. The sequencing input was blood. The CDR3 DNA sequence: TGCAGTGCTTCTAGCGGGGGGGCCATAGATACGCAGTATTTT. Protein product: CSASSGGAIDTQYF.